The T cell receptor (beta chain) described here comes from a study of vaccination and CD4 T cells after COVID-19. Study as a whole: The convalescents were made up of six males and four females, two of whom were Hispanic. Samples after vaccination came a median about 72 days past dose two, ranging 14 to 241.

Whole-study results and caveats: SARS-CoV-2-reactive clonotypes showed a nonsignificant median rise from about 20 to 38.

Documented treatment: roughly 10-day PBMC culture with coronavirus spike peptide pools or control peptides (ViraFEST assay). Per the germline V gene, CDR1 is LGHNA and CDR2 is YNFKEQ. Trimming took 6 bases from V and 5 from J, leaving 6 bases between them. The CDR3 sequence is 11 residues long. A remark on this clonotype: The antigen is not known.

At the Johns Hopkins FTIC core, DNA taken from cultured CD4+ T cells was sequenced by way of the Oncomine TCR Beta short-read assay. The source of extracted genomic DNA was cultured CD4+ T cells. TCRdb re-called the PCR reads with MiXCR, one entry per CDR3 protein. The sample includes 10,000 to 13,000 distinct CDR3 sequences, roughly a third of them seen just once. This TCR derives from a human donor who had recovered from COVID-19. The sample consisted of CD4+ T cells from blood, cultured in vitro. This rearrangement joins TRBV4-2 to TRBJ2-3, with unresolved D. In DNA, the CDR3 is TGTGCCAGCAGTGAGGAAGATACGCAGTATTTT. As protein: CASSEEDTQYF.